Shown below are 9 T cell receptor beta chains from a single sample sequenced in a study of blood T cell repertoires in COVID-19. Repertoires were generated with immunoSEQ multiplex PCR, while TCRdb's copy carries only in-frame clones and drops some. The data hold about 230,000 clones, with approximately 90% observed a single time. Sequenced material: PBMCs or T cells enriched from blood (not recorded which). These receptors came from a man younger than 30 who had recovered from COVID-19.

The CDR3 sequence is CASSQDVRVGSNYGYTF. The CDR3 DNA is TGCGCCAGCAGCCAAGACGTCAGGGTTGGGTCGAACTATGGCTACACCTTC. V is TRBV4-1 and J is TRBJ1-2; perhaps TRBD1 as D (5 bases). The V gene's germline CDR1 is MGHRA and CDR2 YSYEKL. Between the trimmed V and J ends, which lost 0 bases and 2 bases, there was a span of 16 bases. This CDR3 has 17 amino acids.

In DNA, the CDR3 is TGTGCCTGGAGTGTTGGAGGGGGCGGGCAGCCCCAGCATTTT. Its translation is CAWSVGGGGQPQHF. The J gene is TRBJ1-5, the V gene TRBV30, with 7 bases that match TRBD1. This CDR3 has 14 residues. V shed 0 bases, J shed 7 bases, and the junction held 6 bases outside the gene matches. Germline V gene lookup returns CDR1 GTSNPN and CDR2 SVGIG (reference sequence).

As concerns this clone: Other DNA sequences of this sample code for an identical CDR3. This chain connects TRBV5-1 to TRBJ2-5; 11 bases align to TRBD1. The V segment lost 0 bases and the J segment 5 bases; nucleotides outside the gene matches: 6. The CDR3 loop spans 16 amino acids. CDR1 and CDR2 from the germline V gene are SGHRS and YFSETQ. The chain's CDR3 is CASSLAGTGGRETQYF. In nucleotides, the CDR3 is TGCGCCAGCAGCTTGGCGGGGACAGGGGGTCGGGAGACCCAGTACTTC.

In its sample, this clone was seen a few times. The gene calls are TRBV14 and TRBJ1-5, with D unresolved. V was clipped by 1 base and J by 3 bases, with 7 bases between them. Per the germline V gene, CDR1 is SGHDN and CDR2 is FVKESK. This CDR3 has 14 amino acids. The CDR3 loop is CASSQGTVNQPQHF. The CDR3 DNA reads as TGTGCCAGCAGCCAAGGCACAGTCAATCAGCCCCAGCATTTT. Based on the CDR3 plus reference TRBV14 and TRBJ1-5, the full variable domain is EAGVTQFPSHSVIEKGQTVTLRCDPISGHDNLYWYRRVMGKEIKFLLHFVKESKQDESGMPNNRFLAERTGGTYSTLKVQPAELEDSGVYFCASSQGTVNQPQHFGDGTRLSIL.

V is TRBV6-2 or TRBV6-3 and J is TRBJ2-2; 15 bases map to TRBD2. The V gene end was trimmed by 5 bases and the J gene end by 4 bases; junction bases not matched to a gene: 2. The CDR3 contains 16 residues. Germline lookup yields CDR1 MNHEY and CDR2 SVGEGT. CDR3 bases: TGTGCCAGCAGTGGGACTAGCGGGAGGTTCACCGGGGAGCTGTTTTTT. This translates into CASSGTSGRFTGELFF.

The chain uses TRBV6-5 and TRBJ2-3; the D gene is possibly TRBD2 (5 bases). The germline gives CDR1 MNHEY, CDR2 SVGAGI. The CDR3 consists of 15 residues. Trimming took off 0 bases at V and 2 bases at J, with 9 bases between the two ends. The CDR3 sequence: CASSYSSGNTDTQYF. CDR3 nucleotide sequence: TGTGCCAGCAGTTACTCATCCGGGAACACAGATACGCAGTATTTT.

This clone has just one count. V is TRBV2 and J is TRBJ2-7; 7 positions agree with TRBD2. This CDR3 spans 12 amino acids. Trimming removed 6 bases from V and 3 bases from J; junction bases left unmatched: 2. Germline V CDR1 and CDR2: SNHLY, FYNNEI. The CDR3 loop is CASRASGYEQYF. In DNA form, the CDR3 reads TGTGCCAGCAGGGCTAGCGGCTACGAGCAGTACTTC. Supplemented by reference TRBV2 and TRBJ2-7, the full variable domain reads EPEVTQTPSHQVTQMGQEVILRCVPISNHLYFYWYRQILGQKVEFLVSFYNNEISEKSEIFDDQFSVERPDGSNFTLKIRSTKLEDSAMYFCASRASGYEQYFGPGTRLTVT.

This clone was seen at least ten times. The chain couples TRBV11-2 to TRBJ2-1; 7 bases match TRBD2. This CDR3 comprises 16 residues. Germline lookup yields CDR1 SGHAT and CDR2 FQNNGV. J lost 3 bases, V lost 5 bases, and 10 bases had no gene match. The CDR3 region is CASSPRLAAGYNEQFF. As DNA, the CDR3 is TGTGCCAGCAGCCCAAGGCTAGCGGCAGGCTACAATGAGCAGTTCTTC.

This chain joins TRBV19 and TRBJ1-4, with 9 nucleotides matching TRBD1. V lost 5 bases, J lost 8 bases, and 12 bases stayed unmatched. Germline loops: CDR1 LNHDA, CDR2 SQIVND (reference sequence). The CDR3 totals 16 residues. The CDR3 reads CASSGEHRGQEEKLFF. CDR3 coding DNA: TGTGCCAGTAGTGGGGAACACAGGGGGCAGGAAGAAAAACTGTTTTTT.